The T cell receptor beta chain under discussion was sequenced for a study of blood T cells in healthy people across ages (dated by TCRdb to between 2015 and 2017). Looking at the study overall: In model experiments, template switching captured about one uniquely barcoded TCR beta cDNA molecule for every two T cells. Using deep sequencing normalized with unique cDNA molecular identifiers, the study measured how TCR beta repertoire diversity changes with age. Four age groups were formed from the donors: young (average roughly 16 years), middle-aged (less than 40), aged (approximately 60) and long-lived (approximately 80). To avoid experimental bias, donors of different ages were randomly spread across the sequencing lanes. Using the same blood draw, the study looked at two additional independent replicas of 1 million unique cDNA reads for two donors, one aged 18 to 30 and the other aged 80 or older.

General findings and caveats noted by the study authors: Because the CMV infection status of the donors was unknown, age-related changes in expanded clonotypes may potentially have been confounded. Estimates of total diversity from one million sequenced T cells were regarded as lower bounds and underestimates. Conclusive comparison of naive and antigen-experienced compartments was prevented by the profiling of bulk unsorted PBMCs. The percentage of naive T cells measured by flow cytometry correlated strongly with observed TCR beta diversity. The long-lived group showed more naive CD4+ T cells, fewer expanded clones and increased TCR diversity than the aged group, suggesting age selection. Observed TCR beta diversity per million T cells fell roughly linearly with age, and a significant reduction was already apparent by age around 36.

Library method: 5' RACE. Sequencing took place on an Illumina HiSeq 2500. A second 7 to 11 cycle PCR used a sample-barcoded 5' primer and a J-beta primer mix. Each TCR beta cDNA molecule received a unique molecular identifier from a template-switch 5' adaptor carrying 12 random nucleotides. At least 3 million CDR3-containing paired-end reads were obtained from each sample. All of the RNA was converted into first-strand cDNA using the Mint cDNA synthesis kit, with a TRBC-specific oligonucleotide serving as the primer. After uracil-DNA glycosylase treatment, a first 18-cycle PCR used universal primers M1SS and BC2_uni_R on all cDNA. In the original analysis: For normalization, 1 million high-quality reads were randomly selected from each sample, with every read carrying a distinct molecular identifier. Reads sharing molecular identifiers were discarded rather than binned into consensus sequences. CDR3 identification, clonotype clustering and error correction used MiTCR with a Q25 quality threshold and the strictest error-elimination algorithm. A nonparametric unseen species model with Euler transformation was used to estimate lower-bound total TCR beta diversity. In-frame beta chains were kept once TCRdb had trimmed the public reads at Q25 with fastp and called clones with MiXCR. Each CDR3 protein appears once, grouped with its most common genes and DNA. The V and J calls, along with clone size, are taken from TCRdb and not from the paper's own processing. This sample has about 1.1 million distinct CDR3 sequences in its table, and around two fifths of those were observed once. Around 12% of the sample belongs to the ten largest clones.

CDR1 and CDR2 are drawn from the germline V gene: LGHNT, FRNRAP. V trim: 8 bases; J trim: 1 base; unmatched bases: 10. The CDR3 has 16 amino acids, counting the end cysteine and phenylalanine. The only DNA kept is the CDR3, 48 bases in frame from the first base. Donors were 40 or so systemically healthy Caucasian individuals from Russia aged about 6 to 100 years. Each donor gave around 9 milliliters of peripheral blood, collected into EDTA-treated Vacutainer tubes. Ficoll-Paque density-gradient centrifugation was used to isolate PBMCs, with at least 6 million obtained per sample. Trizol reagent was used to extract total RNA from the PBMCs, yielding at least 5 micrograms per sample. For every donor, flow cytometry on a PBMC aliquot measured the percentage of naive CD45RAhigh/CD27high T cells. Concerning this clonotype: Its antigen remains unidentified. Nothing much larger sits one base from this clone, and base qualities are not available.

Sequenced input: blood. This chain joins TRBV12-5 to TRBJ2-2; TRBD1 agrees with 7 junctional bases. The sequence was obtained from a man younger than 30 in good health. This receptor has the CDR3 CASTSSQGENTGELFF. The DNA sequence is TGTGCTAGTACTTCCTCCCAGGGGGAGAACACCGGGGAGCTGTTTTTT.